This is a list of T cell receptor beta chains from one sample in a study of blood T cells in healthy people across ages. MiXCR, applied by TCRdb to the 5' RACE reads, yields one record per CDR3 protein. The table has about 680,000 distinct CDR3 sequences, around half seen once; the top ten hold around 32%. The sample comprised blood. The receptors were gathered from a woman aged 60-75 years in good health. Both conserved end residues are trimmed from each CDR3. Each record gives: V gene, J gene, clone size, CDR3 protein. Some rows mark clone size as missing; the rest say once, few, many or name a class of expanded clone.

v_gene: TRBV7-2
j_gene: TRBJ2-6
abundance: few
CDR3aa: ASSETVGLQGSGANVLT

v_gene: TRBV2
j_gene: TRBJ2-7
abundance: -
CDR3aa: ASATYEQY

v_gene: TRBV4-3
j_gene: TRBJ1-4
abundance: -
CDR3aa: ASSQGGGTNEKLF

v_gene: TRBV27
j_gene: TRBJ2-7
abundance: -
CDR3aa: ASSSGTGIYNEQY

v_gene: TRBV4-1
j_gene: TRBJ2-7
abundance: few
CDR3aa: ASSQVRSGITYEQY

v_gene: TRBV5-6
j_gene: -
abundance: -
CDR3aa: ASSSATGGNYEQY

v_gene: TRBV7-2
j_gene: -
abundance: few
CDR3aa: ASSLRGTEQY

v_gene: TRBV5-5
j_gene: TRBJ2-7
abundance: -
CDR3aa: ASSFRDASYEQY

v_gene: TRBV12-5
j_gene: -
abundance: -
CDR3aa: ASAPGGEETQY

v_gene: TRBV10-3
j_gene: TRBJ1-2
abundance: -
CDR3aa: AVLRGQNYGYT

v_gene: TRBV2
j_gene: TRBJ1-2
abundance: few
CDR3aa: ASSQTDYGYT

v_gene: TRBV5-1
j_gene: TRBJ1-6
abundance: -
CDR3aa: ASSLENSPLH

v_gene: TRBV27
j_gene: TRBJ1-2
abundance: -
CDR3aa: ASSLEYRGYYGYT

v_gene: TRBV12-3/TRBV12-4
j_gene: TRBJ2-1
abundance: -
CDR3aa: ASSGGRVDYNEQF

v_gene: TRBV20-1
j_gene: TRBJ1-1
abundance: -
CDR3aa: SADRSNTEAF

v_gene: TRBV25-1
j_gene: TRBJ2-1
abundance: -
CDR3aa: ASGFRDRGHEQF

v_gene: TRBV6-1
j_gene: TRBJ2-7
abundance: -
CDR3aa: ASSFSRWDGAYGQY

v_gene: TRBV7-2
j_gene: TRBJ2-2
abundance: -
CDR3aa: ASSLPRGVIGELF

v_gene: TRBV4-3
j_gene: TRBJ2-3
abundance: few
CDR3aa: ASSQDLTFPSTDTQY

v_gene: TRBV5-1
j_gene: TRBJ1-1
abundance: -
CDR3aa: ASSYDGGNTEAF

v_gene: TRBV7-9
j_gene: TRBJ1-2
abundance: -
CDR3aa: ASSSGGYT

v_gene: TRBV20-1
j_gene: TRBJ2-2
abundance: -
CDR3aa: SARDDRFSTGELF

v_gene: TRBV20-1
j_gene: TRBJ1-4
abundance: -
CDR3aa: SARQGADNEKLF

v_gene: TRBV29-1
j_gene: -
abundance: -
CDR3aa: TVRPLGGGYQETQF

v_gene: TRBV7-2
j_gene: TRBJ2-3
abundance: many
CDR3aa: ASRHGTTTDTQY

v_gene: TRBV29-1
j_gene: TRBJ1-1
abundance: once
CDR3aa: SVLAGYTEAF

v_gene: TRBV5-1
j_gene: TRBJ2-3
abundance: -
CDR3aa: ASSVSLGGRSDTQY

v_gene: TRBV20-1
j_gene: TRBJ2-1
abundance: -
CDR3aa: SPPVVAGGPGGDEQF

v_gene: TRBV5-1
j_gene: TRBJ1-5
abundance: many
CDR3aa: ASSLDSNQPQH

v_gene: TRBV7-2
j_gene: TRBJ2-5
abundance: few
CDR3aa: ASSPRTGLETQY

v_gene: TRBV20-1
j_gene: TRBJ2-3
abundance: few
CDR3aa: SRGRLAGGPTDTQY

v_gene: TRBV5-1
j_gene: TRBJ2-1
abundance: -
CDR3aa: ASSSNSGGGFAEQF

v_gene: TRBV7-2
j_gene: TRBJ1-4
abundance: -
CDR3aa: ASSFGRANEKLF

v_gene: TRBV29-1
j_gene: TRBJ2-3
abundance: -
CDR3aa: SVRAGTGRTDTQY

v_gene: TRBV28
j_gene: TRBJ1-6
abundance: few
CDR3aa: ASIGGQSWNSPLH

v_gene: TRBV5-4
j_gene: TRBJ2-1
abundance: few
CDR3aa: ASSPGLAVPNEQF

v_gene: TRBV11-1
j_gene: TRBJ2-5
abundance: few
CDR3aa: ASSPKGGVQDEQY